The 15 T cell receptor beta chains below all came from one sample that was sequenced in a study of T cells in Graves' hyperthyroidism and ophthalmopathy. RNA transcripts served as the template for amplifying TCR beta CDR3 regions. The HTBI primer set was used in a first-round RT-PCR of the TCR CDR3. TCRdb independently ran MiXCR on the multiplex PCR reads; one entry per CDR3 protein. The sample contains about 380,000 distinct CDR3 sequences, around 18% of which appear only once. Specimen: blood. Receptors originate from a young man with Graves' ophthalmopathy.

Only one count was recorded for this clonotype. J is TRBJ1-2 and V is TRBV6-8; no reliable D call. Germline-derived CDR1 and CDR2 are MNHGY and SAAAGT. The ends were cut back, 2 bases at V and 1 base at J, with 5 bases in the middle. This CDR3 region has 13 residues. DNA for the CDR3: TGTGCCAGCAGTTACGGCGATAACTATGGCTACACCTTC. Translation: CASSYGDNYGYTF.

As regards this clonotype: The junction and the germline gene differ at one end; a read error may be behind it. This chain uses TRBV7-9 with TRBJ2-7, with a tentative D call TRBD2 (6 bases). The CDR3 extends over 14 amino acids. Germline CDR1 reads SEHNR; CDR2 reads FQNEAQ (reference sequence). CDR3 sequence (DNA): TGTGCCAGCAGCTTTCGGGGGTTGGGCGACGAGCGGTACTTC. It specifies CASSFRGLGDERYF.

The chain carries TRBV6-1 and TRBJ2-3; 8 nucleotides align to TRBD1. With 11 bases clipped from V and 5 bases from J, the junction kept 9 bases outside the gene matches. The CDR3 consists of 13 residues. The germline CDR1 and CDR2 sequences are MNHNS and SASEGT. The CDR3 sequence is CAGNTGGRDTQYF. The CDR3, as DNA: TGTGCCGGGAACACAGGGGGAAGAGATACGCAGTATTTT.

This clonotype was observed at least ten times. The chain uses TRBV18 and TRBJ1-2, with D hard to call. Per germline, CDR1 KGHSH and CDR2 LQKENI. The CDR3 has 14 amino acids. Trimming took 6 bases from V and 6 from J, leaving 17 bases between them. The CDR3 protein is CASSQAPHGDGYTF. The CDR3 DNA follows: TGTGCCAGCTCTCAAGCTCCCCACGGGGATGGCTACACCTTC.

This clonotype appeared a few times. Given a much more abundant clone one base away, this may be a read error. The J gene is TRBJ2-3, the V gene TRBV9, with 12 bases fitting TRBD2. Germline V gene sequence: CDR1 SGDLS, CDR2 YYNGEE. The CDR3 runs to 16 residues. V was pared by 4 bases and J by 1 base, with 4 bases of the junction left unmatched. This chain's CDR3 is CASSPWTSGGTDTQYF. CDR3 sequence (DNA): TGTGCCAGCAGCCCCTGGACTAGCGGGGGCACAGATACGCAGTATTTT.

The chain links TRBV6-1 to TRBJ2-6; D is unresolved. V lost 1 base and J lost 3, with 4 bases in between. CDR1 is MNHNS and CDR2 is SASEGT in the germline V gene. The CDR3 has 14 residues. Here the CDR3 reads CASSEGDGANVLTF. DNA of the CDR3: TGTGCCAGCAGTGAAGGAGATGGGGCCAACGTCCTGACTTTC.

V usage is TRBV9 and J usage is TRBJ1-2; D is undetermined. CDR1 and CDR2 from the germline V gene are SGDLS and YYNGEE. V shed 5 bases and J shed 6 bases, with 8 bases lying between them. CDR3 size: 11 residues. The CDR3 is CASRGLNGYTF. As DNA, the CDR3 is TGTGCCAGCAGAGGGCTAAATGGCTACACCTTC.

The sample holds many counts of this clonotype. The chain is built from TRBV27 and TRBJ1-2, with unresolved D. With 8 bases removed from V and 6 bases from J, the gap between germline ends came to 19 bases. The CDR3 loop spans 14 amino acids. CDR1 is MNHEY and CDR2 is SMNVEV in the germline V gene (reference sequence). CDR3 coding DNA: TGTGCCAGCGGAACCCCCGTCAGCCTAGATGGCTACACCTTC. The encoded protein is CASGTPVSLDGYTF.

The chain is built from TRBV29-1 and TRBJ2-1; 10 bases match TRBD1. Trimming took 1 base from V and 4 from J; bases not matched to a gene: 4. The CDR3 runs to 15 residues. CDR1 and CDR2 from the germline V gene are SQVTM and ANQGSEA. CDR3 protein: CSVEVQDRGYNEQFF. The CDR3 DNA reads TGCAGCGTTGAAGTTCAGGACAGGGGGTACAATGAGCAGTTCTTC.

This clonotype was counted at least ten times. The chain combines TRBV7-2 with TRBJ1-6, with D hard to call. Germline values: CDR1 SGHTA, CDR2 FQGNSA. The V and J ends lost 2 bases and 6 bases respectively, with 11 bases between them. The CDR3 spans 15 residues. The CDR3 region is CASSLSHQINSPLHF. The CDR3, as DNA: TGTGCCAGCAGCTTAAGCCACCAGATTAATTCACCCCTCCACTTT.

The rearrangement joins TRBV9 to TRBJ2-3; D might be TRBD1 (6 bases). The CDR3 is 14 residues long. V was shortened by 5 bases and J by 4 bases, with 14 bases between the two germline ends. Germline V gives CDR1 SGDLS, CDR2 YYNGEE. CDR3 residues: CASSGGPVPDTQYF. In DNA, the CDR3 is TGTGCCAGCAGTGGGGGCCCCGTACCAGATACGCAGTATTTT.

The chain couples TRBV4-1 to TRBJ2-7, with D possibly matching TRBD2 (6 bases). Germline CDR1 is MGHRA and CDR2 is YSYEKL. The CDR3 is 18 amino acids. Trimming cost V 4 bases and J 0 bases, with 22 bases left between them. The CDR3 region is CASSPGLKVSRTSYEQYF. CDR3 in DNA: TGCGCCAGCAGCCCGGGACTGAAGGTGTCCCGGACCTCCTACGAGCAGTACTTC.

V usage is TRBV9 and J usage is TRBJ1-3; D call uncertain. Between the trimmed V and J ends, which lost 4 bases and 0 bases, there was a span of 8 bases. This CDR3 comprises 14 residues. Germline assignment: CDR1 SGDLS and CDR2 YYNGEE. This CDR3 is CASSLEISGNTIYF. CDR3 coding DNA: TGTGCCAGCAGCTTGGAGATCTCTGGAAACACCATATATTTT.

The chain recombines TRBV7-2 with TRBJ2-5; D is unresolved. This CDR3 comprises 11 residues. Per germline, CDR1 SGHTA and CDR2 FQGNSA. V lost 8 bases and J lost 1, with 5 bases in between. CDR3 coding DNA: TGTGCCAGCCGGAGCCAAGAGACCCAGTACTTC. Protein sequence: CASRSQETQYF.

The chain carries TRBV6-1 and TRBJ1-1; D is undetermined. The germline V and J ends were trimmed by 6 bases and 8 bases, with 7 bases remaining between them. The germline CDR1 and CDR2 sequences are MNHNS and SASEGT. The CDR3 extends over 10 amino acids. The CDR3 sequence: CASSPHEAFF. CDR3 nucleotide sequence: TGTGCCAGCAGCCCCCACGAAGCTTTCTTT.